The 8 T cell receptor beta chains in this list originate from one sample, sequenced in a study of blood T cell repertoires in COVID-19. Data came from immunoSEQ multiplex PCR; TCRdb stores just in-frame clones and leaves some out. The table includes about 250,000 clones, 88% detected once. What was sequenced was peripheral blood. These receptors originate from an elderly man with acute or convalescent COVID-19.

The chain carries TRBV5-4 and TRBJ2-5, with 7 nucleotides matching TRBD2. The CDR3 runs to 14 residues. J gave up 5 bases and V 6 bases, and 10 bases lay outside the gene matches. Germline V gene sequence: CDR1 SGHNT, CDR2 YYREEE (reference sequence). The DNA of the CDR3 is TGTGCCAGCACCCCCGGGGGGAATTCGGAGACCCAGTACTTC. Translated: CASTPGGNSETQYF. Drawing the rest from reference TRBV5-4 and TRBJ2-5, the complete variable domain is ETGVTQSPTHLIKTRGQQVTLRCSSQSGHNTVSWYQQALGQGPQFIFQYYREEENGRGNFPPRFSGLQFPNYSSELNVNALELDDSALYLCASTPGGNSETQYFGPGTRLLVL.

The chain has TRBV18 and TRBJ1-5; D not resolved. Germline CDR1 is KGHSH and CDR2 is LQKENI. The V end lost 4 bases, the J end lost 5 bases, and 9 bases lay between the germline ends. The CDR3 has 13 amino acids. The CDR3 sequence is CASSRLRDQPQHF. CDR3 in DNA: TGTGCCAGCTCACGCCTTCGGGATCAGCCCCAGCATTTT. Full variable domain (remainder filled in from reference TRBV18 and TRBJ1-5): NAGVMQNPRHLVRRRGQEARLRCSPMKGHSHVYWYRQLPEEGLKFMVYLQKENIIDESGMPKERFSAEFPKEGPSILRIQQVVRGDSAAYFCASSRLRDQPQHFGDGTRLSIL.

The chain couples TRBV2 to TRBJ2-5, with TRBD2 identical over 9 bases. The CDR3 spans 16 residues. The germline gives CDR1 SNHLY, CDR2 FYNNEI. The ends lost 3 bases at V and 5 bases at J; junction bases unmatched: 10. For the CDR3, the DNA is TGTGCCAGCAGTGATCCTAGCGGGATTCAGGGGGAGACCCAGTACTTC. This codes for CASSDPSGIQGETQYF. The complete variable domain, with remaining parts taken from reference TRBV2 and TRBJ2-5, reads EPEVTQTPSHQVTQMGQEVILRCVPISNHLYFYWYRQILGQKVEFLVSFYNNEISEKSEIFDDQFSVERPDGSNFTLKIRSTKLEDSAMYFCASSDPSGIQGETQYFGPGTRLLVL.

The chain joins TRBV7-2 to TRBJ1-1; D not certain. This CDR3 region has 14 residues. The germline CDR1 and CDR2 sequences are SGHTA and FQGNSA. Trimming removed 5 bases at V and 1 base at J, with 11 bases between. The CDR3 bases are TGTGCCAGCAGCCCGCCCGAGCCGAACACTGAAGCTTTCTTT. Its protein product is CASSPPEPNTEAFF.

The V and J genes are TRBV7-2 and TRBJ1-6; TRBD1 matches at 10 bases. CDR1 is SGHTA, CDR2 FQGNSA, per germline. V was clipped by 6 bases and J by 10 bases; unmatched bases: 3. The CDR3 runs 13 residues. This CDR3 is CASRGTGASPLHF. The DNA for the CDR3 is TGTGCCAGCAGGGGGACAGGGGCCTCACCCCTCCACTTT.

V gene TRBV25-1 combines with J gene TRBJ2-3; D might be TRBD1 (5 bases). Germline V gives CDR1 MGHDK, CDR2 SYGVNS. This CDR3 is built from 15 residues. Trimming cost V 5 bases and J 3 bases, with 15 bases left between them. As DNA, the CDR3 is TGTGCCAGCAGTAACACAGGATCAAAGACAGATACGCAGTATTTT. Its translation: CASSNTGSKTDTQYF.

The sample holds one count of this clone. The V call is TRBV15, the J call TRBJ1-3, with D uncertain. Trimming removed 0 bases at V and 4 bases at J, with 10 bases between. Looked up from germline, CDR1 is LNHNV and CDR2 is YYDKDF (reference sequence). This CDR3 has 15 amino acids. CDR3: CATSRDRSRGNTIYF. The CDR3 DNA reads TGTGCCACCAGCAGAGATCGAAGCAGGGGAAACACCATATATTTT.

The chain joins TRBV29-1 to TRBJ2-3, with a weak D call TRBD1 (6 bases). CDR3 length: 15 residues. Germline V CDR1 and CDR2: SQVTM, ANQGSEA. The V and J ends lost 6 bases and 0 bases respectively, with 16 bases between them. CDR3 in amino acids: CSVGDTASSTDTQYF. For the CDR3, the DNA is TGCAGCGTAGGGGACACCGCCTCTAGCACAGATACGCAGTATTTT.